This T cell receptor (beta chain) was identified in a study of T cells in Graves' hyperthyroidism and ophthalmopathy. Study outcomes and limitations: Blood shared most expanded thyroid clonotypes above 0.001. From stable hyperthyroidism, ophthalmopathy was set apart by a 13 V-J model.

The CDR3 has 14 residues. Germline-derived CDR1 and CDR2 are SGHTA and FQGNSA. V lost 4 bases, J lost 7 bases, and 11 bases lay in between. Researchers amplified the TCR beta CDR3 regions from RNA transcripts. In the first-round RT-PCR of the TCR CDR3, the HTBI primer set was used. TCRdb used MiXCR to reprocess the multiplex PCR reads, holding one entry per CDR3 protein. The data hold some 620,000 distinct CDR3 sequences, with roughly 15% observed a single time. This clonotype was detected a few times. No antigen is known for it. The chain uses TRBV7-2 and TRBJ1-6; D not certain. The clonotype comes from a woman in her twenties or thirties with Graves' hyperthyroidism. Sequences were obtained from blood. CDR3 sequence reads: CASSSPGQNSPLHF. CDR3 in DNA: TGTGCCAGCAGCTCGCCGGGCCAAAATTCACCCCTCCACTTT.